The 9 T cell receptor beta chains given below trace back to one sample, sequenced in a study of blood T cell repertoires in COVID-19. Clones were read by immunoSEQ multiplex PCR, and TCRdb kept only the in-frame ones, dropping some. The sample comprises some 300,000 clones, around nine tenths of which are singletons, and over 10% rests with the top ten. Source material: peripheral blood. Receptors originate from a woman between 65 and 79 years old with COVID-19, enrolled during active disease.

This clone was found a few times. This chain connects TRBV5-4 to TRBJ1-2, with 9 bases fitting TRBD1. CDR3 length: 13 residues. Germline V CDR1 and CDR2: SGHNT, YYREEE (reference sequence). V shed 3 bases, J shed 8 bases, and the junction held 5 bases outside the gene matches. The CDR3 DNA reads TGTGCCAGCAGCTCACAGGGGGCGGGAGGCTACACCTTC. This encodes CASSSQGAGGYTF. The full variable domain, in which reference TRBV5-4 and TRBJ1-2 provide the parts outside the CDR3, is ETGVTQSPTHLIKTRGQQVTLRCSSQSGHNTVSWYQQALGQGPQFIFQYYREEENGRGNFPPRFSGLQFPNYSSELNVNALELDDSALYLCASSSQGAGGYTFGSGTRLTVV.

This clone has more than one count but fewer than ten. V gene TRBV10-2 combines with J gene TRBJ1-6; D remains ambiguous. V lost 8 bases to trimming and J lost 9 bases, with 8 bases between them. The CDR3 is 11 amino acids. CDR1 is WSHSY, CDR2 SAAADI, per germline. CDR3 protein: CASVSSSPLHF. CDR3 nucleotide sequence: TGCGCCAGCGTTTCGAGTTCACCCCTCCACTTT.

This chain's CDR3 is CASSQDRGSSYEQYF. Written as DNA, the CDR3 is TGTGCCAGCAGCCAGGACAGGGGGTCTTCCTACGAGCAGTACTTC. V is TRBV5-4 and J is TRBJ2-7; 10 bases match TRBD1. With V trimmed by 4 bases and J by 1 base, 5 bases remained unmatched. Germline V gene lookup returns CDR1 SGHNT and CDR2 YYREEE (reference sequence). The CDR3 extends over 15 amino acids.

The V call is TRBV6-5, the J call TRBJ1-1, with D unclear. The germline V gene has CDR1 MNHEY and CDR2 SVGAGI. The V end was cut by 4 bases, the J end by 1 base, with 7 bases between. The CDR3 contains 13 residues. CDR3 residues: CASSFLSNTEAFF. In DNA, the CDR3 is TGTGCCAGCAGTTTCCTATCGAACACTGAAGCTTTCTTT.

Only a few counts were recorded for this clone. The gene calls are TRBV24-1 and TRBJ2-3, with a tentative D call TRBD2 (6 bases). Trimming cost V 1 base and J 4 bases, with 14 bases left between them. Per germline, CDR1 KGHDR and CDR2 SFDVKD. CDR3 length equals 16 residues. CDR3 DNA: TGTGCCACCAGTGATTTAACTCGGGGGTTTTCAGATACGCAGTATTTT. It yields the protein CATSDLTRGFSDTQYF.

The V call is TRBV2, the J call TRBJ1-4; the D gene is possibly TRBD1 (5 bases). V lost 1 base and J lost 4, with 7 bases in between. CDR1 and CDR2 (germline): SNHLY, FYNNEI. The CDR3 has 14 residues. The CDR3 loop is CASSEGQLNEKLFF. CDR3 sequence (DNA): TGTGCCAGCAGTGAAGGACAGCTTAATGAAAAACTGTTTTTT.

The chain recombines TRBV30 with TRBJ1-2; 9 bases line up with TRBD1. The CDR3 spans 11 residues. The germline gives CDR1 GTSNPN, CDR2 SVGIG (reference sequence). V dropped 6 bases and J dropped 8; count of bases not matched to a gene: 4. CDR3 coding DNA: TGTGCCTGTACAGGGGGCGTAGGCTACACCTTC. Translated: CACTGGVGYTF.

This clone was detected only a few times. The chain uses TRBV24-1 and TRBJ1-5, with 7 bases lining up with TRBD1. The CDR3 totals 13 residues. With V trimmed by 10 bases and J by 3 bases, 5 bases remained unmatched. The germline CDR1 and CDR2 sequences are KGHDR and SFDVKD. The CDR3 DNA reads TGTGCCACGCCCGACAGGGCCAATCAGCCCCAGCATTTT. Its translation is CATPDRANQPQHF.

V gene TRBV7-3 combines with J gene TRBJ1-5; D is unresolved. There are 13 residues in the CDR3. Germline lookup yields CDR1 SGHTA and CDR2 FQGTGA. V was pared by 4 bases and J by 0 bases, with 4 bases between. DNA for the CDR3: TGTGCCAGCAGCTCCAATAGCAATCAGCCCCAGCATTTT. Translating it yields CASSSNSNQPQHF.